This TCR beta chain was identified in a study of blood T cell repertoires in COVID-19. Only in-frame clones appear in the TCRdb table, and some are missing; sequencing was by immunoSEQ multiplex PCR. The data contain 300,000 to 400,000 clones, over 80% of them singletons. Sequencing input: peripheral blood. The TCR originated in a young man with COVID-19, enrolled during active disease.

The CDR3 bases are TGTGCCAGCAGCGTAGCTTCCCTCGGGAGCTCTGGAAACACCATATATTTT. Its protein product is CASSVASLGSSGNTIYF. The J gene is TRBJ1-3, the V gene TRBV9; D not resolved. V gave up 0 bases and J gave up 0 bases, with 13 bases separating them. Germline V lookup: CDR1 SGDLS, CDR2 YYNGEE. The CDR3 is 17 amino acids.